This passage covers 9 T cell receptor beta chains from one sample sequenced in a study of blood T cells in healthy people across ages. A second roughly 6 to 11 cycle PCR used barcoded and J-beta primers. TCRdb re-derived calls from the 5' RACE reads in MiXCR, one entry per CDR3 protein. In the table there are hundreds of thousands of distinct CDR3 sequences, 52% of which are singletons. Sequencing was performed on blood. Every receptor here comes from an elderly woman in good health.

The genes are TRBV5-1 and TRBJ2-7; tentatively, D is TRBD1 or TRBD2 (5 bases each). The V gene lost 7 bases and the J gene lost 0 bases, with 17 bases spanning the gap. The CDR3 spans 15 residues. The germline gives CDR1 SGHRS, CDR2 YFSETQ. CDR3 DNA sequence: TGCGCCAGCTCAGGGACCCCGGGATCCTCCTACGAGCAGTACTTC. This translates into CASSGTPGSSYEQYF.

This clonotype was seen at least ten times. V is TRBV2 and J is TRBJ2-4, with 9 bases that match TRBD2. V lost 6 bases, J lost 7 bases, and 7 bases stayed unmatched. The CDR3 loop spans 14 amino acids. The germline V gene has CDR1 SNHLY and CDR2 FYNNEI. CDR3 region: CASSSGLAGNIQYF. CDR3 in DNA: TGTGCCAGCAGCTCGGGACTAGCAGGGAACATTCAGTACTTC. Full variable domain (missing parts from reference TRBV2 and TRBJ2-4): EPEVTQTPSHQVTQMGQEVILRCVPISNHLYFYWYRQILGQKVEFLVSFYNNEISEKSEIFDDQFSVERPDGSNFTLKIRSTKLEDSAMYFCASSSGLAGNIQYFGAGTRLSVL.

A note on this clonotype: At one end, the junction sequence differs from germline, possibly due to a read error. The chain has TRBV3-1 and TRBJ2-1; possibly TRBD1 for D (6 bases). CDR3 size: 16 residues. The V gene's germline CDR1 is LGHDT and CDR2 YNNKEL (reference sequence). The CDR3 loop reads CAGSPRQVGTYNEQFF. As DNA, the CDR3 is TGTGCCGGCAGCCCAAGACAGGTCGGGACCTACAATGAGCAGTTCTTC.

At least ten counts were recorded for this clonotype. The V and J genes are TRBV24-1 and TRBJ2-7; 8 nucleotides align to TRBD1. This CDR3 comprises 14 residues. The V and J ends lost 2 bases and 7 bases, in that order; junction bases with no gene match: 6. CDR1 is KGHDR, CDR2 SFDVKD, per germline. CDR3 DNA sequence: TGTGCCACCAGTGATTGGACAGGGACCGGAGAGCAGTACTTC. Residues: CATSDWTGTGEQYF.

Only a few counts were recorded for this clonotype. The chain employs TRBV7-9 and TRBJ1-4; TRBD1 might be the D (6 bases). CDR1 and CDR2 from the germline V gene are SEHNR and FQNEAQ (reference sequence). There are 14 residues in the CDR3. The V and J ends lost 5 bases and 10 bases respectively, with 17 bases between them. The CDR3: CASSPRTALGKLFF. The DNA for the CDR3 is TGTGCCAGCAGCCCCCGGACAGCTTTGGGAAAACTGTTTTTT. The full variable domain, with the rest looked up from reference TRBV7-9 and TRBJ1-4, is DTGVSQNPRHKITKRGQNVTFRCDPISEHNRLYWYRQTLGQGPEFLTYFQNEAQLEKSRLLSDRFSAERPKGSFSTLEIQRTEQGDSAMYLCASSPRTALGKLFFGSGTQLSVL.

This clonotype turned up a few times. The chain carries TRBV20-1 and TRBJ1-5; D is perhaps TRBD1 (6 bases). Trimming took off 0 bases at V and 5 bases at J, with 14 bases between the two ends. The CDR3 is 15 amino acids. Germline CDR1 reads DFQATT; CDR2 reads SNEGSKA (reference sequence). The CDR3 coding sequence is TGCAGTGCTAGAGATCCGCAGGGGAGGCATCAGCCCCAGCATTTT. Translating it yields CSARDPQGRHQPQHF.

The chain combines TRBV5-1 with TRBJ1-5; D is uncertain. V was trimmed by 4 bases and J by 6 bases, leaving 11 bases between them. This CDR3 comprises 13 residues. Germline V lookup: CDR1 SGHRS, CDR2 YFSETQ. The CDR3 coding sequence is TGCGCCAGCAGCCTGGACCCGGCTCAGCCCCAGCATTTT. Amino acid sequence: CASSLDPAQPQHF.

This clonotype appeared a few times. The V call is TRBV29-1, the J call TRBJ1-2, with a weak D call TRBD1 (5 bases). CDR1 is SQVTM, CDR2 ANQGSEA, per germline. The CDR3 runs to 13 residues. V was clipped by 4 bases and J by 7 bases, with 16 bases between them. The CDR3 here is CSVVVQGFCGYTF. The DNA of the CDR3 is TGCAGCGTTGTCGTTCAGGGATTTTGTGGCTACACCTTC. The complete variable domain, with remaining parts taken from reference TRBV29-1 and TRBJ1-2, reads SAVISQKPSRDICQRGTSLTIQCQVDSQVTMMFWYRQQPGQSLTLIATANQGSEATYESGFVIDKFPISRPNLTFSTLTVSNMSPEDSSIYLCSVVVQGFCGYTFGSGTRLTVV.

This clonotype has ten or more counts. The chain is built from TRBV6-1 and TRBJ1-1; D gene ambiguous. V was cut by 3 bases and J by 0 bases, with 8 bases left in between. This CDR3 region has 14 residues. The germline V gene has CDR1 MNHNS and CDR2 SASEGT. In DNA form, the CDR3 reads TGTGCCAGCAGTGACCGTTACATGAACACTGAAGCTTTCTTT. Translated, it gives CASSDRYMNTEAFF.